Listed here are 17 T cell receptor beta chains from one sample, sequenced in a study of spatial heterogeneity in lung cancer. These receptors lack a known antigen. Time point of the sample: sample taken at primary tumor resection. Overall study findings and caveats: Expanded alpha and beta TCR counts within tumors tracked tumor mutation counts.

TCRdb reprocessed the 5' RACE reads via MiXCR and lists one record per CDR3 protein. Among 200 to 300 distinct CDR3 sequences, about 90% were seen once, and the ten largest hold almost 40%. The specimen was lung tumor tissue, collected at surgery. Source of these receptors: a female donor with early-stage non-small cell lung cancer.

Concerning this clonotype itself: This beta chain lies outside the target of a library built for alpha chains; its clone size means little. This chain connects TRBV15 to TRBJ2-6; D is unclear. Trimming took 1 base from V and 4 from J, leaving 17 bases between them. The CDR3 loop spans 18 amino acids. CDR1 and CDR2 (germline): LNHNV, YYDKDF (reference sequence). CDR3 residues: CATSRAVGSISGANVLTF. The CDR3 bases are TGTGCCACCAGCAGAGCGGTAGGCAGCATTTCCGGGGCCAACGTCCTGACTTTC.

A word on this clonotype: Since it is a stray read in a library aimed at alpha chains, this beta chain has a size that is not meaningful. The rearrangement uses TRBV11-2 and TRBJ1-2; TRBD1 is a possible D gene (5 bases). V was cut by 4 bases and J by 3 bases, with 15 bases left in between. CDR3 size: 15 residues. Germline V gene data show CDR1 as SGHAT and CDR2 as FQNNGV. The CDR3 sequence: CASSSSGFSDYGYTF. The CDR3 nucleotides are TGTGCCAGCAGCTCTTCAGGGTTTTCGGACTATGGCTACACCTTC. Filled out from reference TRBV11-2 and TRBJ1-2, the complete variable domain reads EAGVAQSPRYKIIEKRQSVAFWCNPISGHATLYWYQQILGQGPKLLIQFQNNGVVDDSQLPKDRFSAERLKGVDSTLKIQPAKLEDSAVYLCASSSSGFSDYGYTFGSGTRLTVV.

A note on this clonotype: This beta chain is an off-target read within a library intended for alpha chains, so its frequency means little. The chain is built from TRBV28 and TRBJ2-7; 8 nucleotides match TRBD1. The CDR3 has 14 residues. Germline CDR1 and CDR2: MDHEN and SYDVKM. Trimming took 7 bases from V and 3 from J; bases not matched to a gene: 8. CDR3 sequence reads: CASIPAGQVYEQYF. The CDR3 DNA follows: TGTGCCAGCATCCCTGCGGGACAGGTCTACGAGCAGTACTTC.

Turning to this clonotype: Since it is a stray read in a library aimed at alpha chains, this beta chain has a size that is not meaningful. The chain couples TRBV5-1 to TRBJ2-3, with D unresolved. Trimming removed 0 bases at V and 4 bases at J, with 3 bases between. The CDR3 is made up of 12 amino acids. CDR1 is SGHRS and CDR2 is YFSETQ in the germline V gene. CDR3 sequence reads: CASSLDADTQYF. As DNA, the CDR3 is TGCGCCAGCAGCTTGGATGCAGATACGCAGTATTTT.

The count of this clonotype is one. The library was prepared for alpha chains; this beta chain is a stray read, so its frequency means little. The chain links TRBV11-2 to TRBJ2-3; no reliable D call. Trimming stripped 1 base from V and 6 bases from J, with 2 bases between. The CDR3 sequence is 11 residues long. Germline V gives CDR1 SGHAT, CDR2 FQNNGV. In DNA form, the CDR3 reads TGTGCCAGCAGCTTAGGTGATACGCAGTATTTT. Translation: CASSLGDTQYF.

Details on this clonotype: This beta chain represents an off-target read in a library built for alpha chains; its size is of limited meaning. The chain combines TRBV20-1 with TRBJ2-3; D is ambiguous. The CDR3 covers 12 residues. Trimming removed 1 base at V and 3 bases at J, with 5 bases between. The germline V gene encodes CDR1 DFQATT and CDR2 SNEGSKA (reference sequence). The CDR3 sequence is CSARVLTDTQYF. The CDR3 bases are TGCAGTGCTAGAGTGTTGACAGATACGCAGTATTTT.

The table lists this clonotype with a count of one. This beta chain is off target for a library built for alpha chains, so its abundance means little. The J gene is TRBJ2-1, the V gene TRBV19; D is unresolved. The germline gives CDR1 LNHDA, CDR2 SQIVND (reference sequence). The germline V and J ends were trimmed by 4 bases and 6 bases, with 10 bases remaining between them. The CDR3 loop spans 13 amino acids. In DNA form, the CDR3 reads TGTGCCAGTAGTAGCCGGTCTTCCAATGAGCAGTTCTTC. Translating it yields CASSSRSSNEQFF.

As regards this clonotype: This beta chain is an off-target read within a library intended for alpha chains, so its frequency means little. The J gene is TRBJ2-1, the V gene TRBV7-6, with unresolved D. Germline V gene data show CDR1 as SGHVS and CDR2 as FNYEAQ. The CDR3 length is 15 residues. With 1 base removed from V and 4 bases from J, the gap between germline ends came to 11 bases. CDR3 sequence: CASSLDVLMYNEQFF. As DNA, the CDR3 is TGTGCCAGCAGCTTAGATGTCTTAATGTACAATGAGCAGTTCTTC.

With regard to this clonotype: This beta chain slipped into a library made for alpha chains as a stray read, so its size is not meaningful. The chain has TRBV6-5 and TRBJ2-7; TRBD2 matches at 12 bases. The CDR3 contains 15 residues. Germline V CDR1 and CDR2: MNHEY, SVGAGI. V dropped 6 bases and J dropped 6; count of bases not matched to a gene: 9. The CDR3 region is CASRQTTSGRGEQYF. The CDR3 region has the DNA TGTGCCAGCAGGCAGACGACTAGCGGGAGAGGCGAGCAGTACTTC.

On this clonotype: A library made for alpha chains picked up this beta chain off target, so its size means little. V usage is TRBV27 and J usage is TRBJ1-2, with TRBD1 identical over 9 bases. The ends lost 5 bases at V and 3 bases at J; junction bases unmatched: 7. Germline CDR1 and CDR2: MNHEY and SMNVEV (reference sequence). CDR3 size: 15 residues. CDR3 sequence reads: CASSKTGGEYYGYTF. The CDR3 region has the DNA TGTGCCAGCAGTAAAACAGGGGGCGAATACTATGGCTACACCTTC.

Comments on this clonotype: This beta chain represents an off-target read in a library built for alpha chains; its size is of limited meaning. The chain has TRBV5-1 and TRBJ2-5; D remains ambiguous. The CDR3 loop spans 13 amino acids. Germline CDR1 SGHRS, CDR2 YFSETQ. V shed 2 bases and J shed 5 bases, with 10 bases lying between them. The CDR3 loop reads CASSFSMMETQYF. CDR3 DNA: TGCGCCAGCAGCTTTTCAATGATGGAGACCCAGTACTTC.

For this clonotype: This beta chain represents an off-target read in a library built for alpha chains; its size is of limited meaning. The chain carries TRBV12-3 or TRBV12-4 and TRBJ2-7, with 7 bases matching TRBD1. V shed 6 bases, J shed 4 bases, and the junction held 15 bases outside the gene matches. The CDR3 sequence is 16 residues long. CDR3: CASSFRGFTEGYEQYF. The CDR3 region has the DNA TGTGCCAGCAGCTTCAGGGGGTTTACAGAAGGGTACGAGCAGTACTTC.

A note on this clonotype: Little can be read into the size of this beta chain, an off-target read in a library designed for alpha chains. The chain links TRBV20-1 to TRBJ1-3; D is ambiguous. This CDR3 contains 14 residues. V lost 5 bases, J lost 4 bases, and 15 bases lay in between. Germline CDR1 DFQATT, CDR2 SNEGSKA (reference sequence). The CDR3 DNA reads as TGCAGTGCTCCTTTTCCCGAGGGCGGAAACACCATATATTTT. As protein: CSAPFPEGGNTIYF.

Notes on this clonotype: This beta chain slipped into a library made for alpha chains as a stray read, so its size is not meaningful. The rearrangement joins TRBV12-3 or TRBV12-4 to TRBJ1-5; TRBD1 is a possible D gene (5 bases). The CDR3 has 17 residues. Trimming shortened V by 2 bases and J by 1 base, and 15 bases separated the two germline ends. The CDR3 spells CASSLSVRVRSNQPQHF. The CDR3 region has the DNA TGTGCCAGCAGTTTATCGGTCAGGGTAAGGAGCAATCAGCCCCAGCATTTT.

On this clonotype: As an off-target read in a library built for alpha chains, this beta chain has a frequency of little significance. The chain uses TRBV5-1 and TRBJ2-3; D is perhaps TRBD2 (5 bases). Germline loops: CDR1 SGHRS, CDR2 YFSETQ. The CDR3 runs 13 residues. V lost 8 bases and J lost 0, with 10 bases in between. The chain's CDR3 is CASSEDSTDTQYF. Written as DNA, the CDR3 is TGCGCCAGTTCGGAGGATAGCACAGATACGCAGTATTTT. The variable domain in full, with the rest retrieved from reference TRBV5-1 and TRBJ2-3, is KAGVTQTPRYLIKTRGQQVTLSCSPISGHRSVSWYQQTPGQGLQFLFEYFSETQRNKGNFPGRFSGRQFSNSRSEMNVSTLELGDSALYLCASSEDSTDTQYFGPGTRLTVL.

About this clonotype itself: The library was prepared for alpha chains; this beta chain is a stray read, so its frequency means little. The chain recombines TRBV30 with TRBJ1-1, with TRBD1 matching over 7 bases. The CDR3 runs to 14 residues. The germline V gene has CDR1 GTSNPN and CDR2 SVGIG (reference sequence). Losses at the gene ends were 0 bases for V and 3 bases for J; bases not matched to a gene: 4. CDR3 DNA sequence: TGTGCCTGGAGTGTCGGACAGGAGTACACTGAAGCTTTCTTT. Its protein product is CAWSVGQEYTEAFF.

This clonotype was detected once. The library was designed around alpha chains, so this beta chain is a stray read whose abundance carries little weight. The chain has TRBV6-1 and TRBJ2-3; D unclear. V was cut by 6 bases and J by 0 bases, with 10 bases left in between. There are 14 residues in the CDR3. Germline lookup yields CDR1 MNHNS and CDR2 SASEGT. In nucleotides, the CDR3 is TGTGCCAGCAGACCCGGACCGAGCACAGATACGCAGTATTTT. This gives the protein CASRPGPSTDTQYF.